The clone carrying this T cell receptor beta chain was observed a few times. Its antigen remains unidentified. Germline V gene data show CDR1 as MNHEY and CDR2 as SMNVEV (reference sequence). The CDR3 spans 13 residues. V was pared by 2 bases and J by 7 bases, with 10 bases between. These data belong to a study of T cells after yellow fever vaccination. Study-level points and caveats: Repertoires sorted by FACS could include abundant clonotypes that are contaminants from the bulk population. Of the clonotypes, a small share occurred in both CD4 and CD8 compartments. Weaker overall was a secondary response that nonetheless peaked faster, on day 5 versus 15.

The authors made TCR cDNA by 5'RACE template switching, adding a universal primer site and UMIs. TCRdb ran MiXCR on the 5' RACE reads and lists one entry per CDR3 protein. The table shows 300,000 or so distinct CDR3 sequences, with roughly 4% occurring only once. The sequences come from PBMCs, collected 5 days after the yellow fever booster vaccination. The chain recombines TRBV27 with TRBJ2-3, with D perhaps being TRBD1 or TRBD2 (5 bases each). This receptor was taken from a man between 18 and 35 years old who received the YFV17D yellow fever vaccine. This CDR3 reads CASSLGTGYTQYF. The CDR3, as DNA: TGTGCCAGCAGTTTAGGGACCGGGTATACGCAGTATTTT.